This T cell receptor (beta chain) was observed in a study of spatial heterogeneity in lung cancer. Whole-study context: Combinations of a unique TCR and a UMI were tallied in raw reads, and on average each appeared more than ten times.

Each molecule of TCR cDNA was tagged with one unique molecular identifier. TCRdb reprocessed the 5' RACE reads with MiXCR, giving one entry per CDR3 protein. This table holds tens of thousands of distinct CDR3 sequences, approximately 12% found once. Study conclusions and caveats: Ubiquitous expanded tumor TCRs were observed in blood more at resection than follow-up.

Stated time point: sample taken at primary tumor resection. The sequenced material consisted of unsorted whole RNA from tumor, nontumor lung or frozen PBMC. Concerning this clonotype itself: Antigen specificity is unknown.

The clonotype originates from a male donor with early-stage non-small cell lung cancer. Sequencing used PBMCs, obtained at surgery.

The CDR3, as DNA: TGTGCCAGCAGCGTAGGACATGGGAGGCAAGAGACCCAGTACTTC. Its protein product is CASSVGHGRQETQYF. The chain employs TRBV9 and TRBJ2-5; a weak D match, TRBD2 (6 bases). Germline CDR1 reads SGDLS; CDR2 reads YYNGEE. Trimming pared 0 bases from V and 2 bases from J, leaving 11 bases between. The CDR3 sequence is 15 residues long.